This section outlines one T cell receptor (beta chain) sequence together with its context. This specimen comes from a study of cytomegalovirus exposure and HLA in healthy donors. Method: immunoSEQ multiplex PCR; TCRdb's copy keeps in-frame clones and lacks some. The sample carries some 140,000 clones, less than 90% recorded once. V was pared by 4 bases and J by 5 bases, with 14 bases between. CDR3 length: 14 amino acids. CDR1 and CDR2 from the germline V gene are SGHVS and FQNEAQ. Sequencing input: PBMCs. The V call is TRBV7-8, the J call TRBJ1-1; no clear D. The sequence was obtained from a man younger than 35 in good health and CMV-seronegative. CDR3 amino acids: CASSYNYGDTEAFF. CDR3 in DNA: TGTGCCAGCAGCTATAACTATGGTGATACTGAAGCTTTCTTT.